These 10 T cell receptor beta chains came from one sample sequenced in a study of cytomegalovirus exposure and HLA in healthy donors. Some clones are missing from TCRdb's copy, which holds only in-frame ones; the method was immunoSEQ multiplex PCR. The sample consists of tens of thousands of clones, 95% to 97% of them appearing once. Sequencing was done on a sample of PBMCs. These receptors all stem from a woman under 30 in good health and CMV-seropositive.

The chain combines TRBV28 with TRBJ1-2; 9 nucleotides agree with TRBD1. CDR3 length: 16 amino acids. Germline-derived CDR1 and CDR2 are MDHEN and SYDVKM. V lost 4 bases to trimming and J lost 8 bases; unmatched junction nucleotides: 14. The CDR3 sequence: CASSSSLTGGLLGYTF. The CDR3 DNA reads TGTGCCAGCAGTTCATCTCTAACAGGGGGCCTGCTGGGCTACACCTTC.

The J gene is TRBJ2-1, the V gene TRBV29-1; TRBD1 matches at 7 bases. Germline V CDR1 and CDR2: SQVTM, ANQGSEA. The CDR3 contains 13 residues. After removal of 0 bases from V and 7 bases from J, the junction contained 3 bases not matched to a gene. The CDR3 reads CSVEDSGGNEQFF. The CDR3 DNA follows: TGCAGCGTTGAAGATTCAGGGGGTAATGAGCAGTTCTTC.

The chain joins TRBV4-1 to TRBJ2-5; 9 bases fit TRBD2. This CDR3 is built from 16 residues. Germline values: CDR1 MGHRA, CDR2 YSYEKL. Trimming removed 1 base from V and 5 bases from J; junction bases left unmatched: 8. The CDR3 loop is CASSQGGREGLETQYF. CDR3 nucleotide sequence: TGCGCCAGCAGCCAAGGGGGGCGGGAGGGCTTGGAGACCCAGTACTTC.

The chain employs TRBV7-2 and TRBJ1-1; tentatively, D is TRBD1 (6 bases). Germline CDR1 SGHTA, CDR2 FQGNSA. The CDR3 has 17 residues. Trimming cost V 6 bases and J 1 base, with 21 bases left between them. The CDR3 bases are TGTGCCAGCAGTCACAGGTATAGTGGCAGGGGGAACACTGAAGCTTTCTTT. Protein: CASSHRYSGRGNTEAFF.

V and J are TRBV6-1 and TRBJ2-5, with unresolved D. Trimming cost V 1 base and J 5 bases, with 14 bases left between them. Germline V gene data show CDR1 as MNHNS and CDR2 as SASEGT. CDR3 length: 15 residues. Written as DNA, the CDR3 is TGTGCCAGCAGTGAAGTCGTCGGTATCGTGGAGACCCAGTACTTC. Translated: CASSEVVGIVETQYF.

The V and J genes are TRBV29-1 and TRBJ2-3; 11 bases agree with TRBD2. Germline V gene data show CDR1 as SQVTM and CDR2 as ANQGSEA. The CDR3 sequence is 15 residues long. V trimming: 6 bases; J trimming: 6 bases; junction bases outside the gene matches: 11. Written as DNA, the CDR3 is TGCAGCGTCCCGACGGGACTAGCGGTCCGGGATACGCAGTATTTT. This sequence encodes CSVPTGLAVRDTQYF.

The CDR3 protein is CASSLGGSSSGGSQETQYF. The CDR3 DNA follows: TGCGCCAGCAGCTTGGGGGGGTCGAGTAGCGGAGGAAGCCAAGAGACCCAGTACTTC. The V and J genes are TRBV5-1 and TRBJ2-5; a possible D gene is TRBD2 (6 bases). The CDR3 runs to 19 residues. In germline, CDR1 is SGHRS, CDR2 YFSETQ. Trimming stripped 0 bases from V and 1 base from J, with 22 bases between.

The chain employs TRBV14 and TRBJ2-7; TRBD2 agrees at 13 bases. Germline-derived CDR1 and CDR2 are SGHDN and FVKESK. The ends lost 3 bases at V and 4 bases at J; junction bases unmatched: 9. There are 17 residues in the CDR3. In DNA form, the CDR3 reads TGTGCCAGCAGCCATATACCGGGACTAGCGGGACGGTACGAGCAGTACTTC. It is translated as CASSHIPGLAGRYEQYF.

The J gene is TRBJ2-7, the V gene TRBV7-6, with TRBD2 identical over 8 bases. The CDR3 totals 15 residues. V trimming: 2 bases; J trimming: 0 bases; junction bases outside the gene matches: 3. The germline V gene has CDR1 SGHVS and CDR2 FNYEAQ. DNA for the CDR3: TGTGCCAGCAGCTTACTAGCGGGCCTCTCCTACGAGCAGTACTTC. Residues: CASSLLAGLSYEQYF.

This rearrangement joins TRBV30 to TRBJ2-7; 8 positions agree with TRBD2. CDR3 length equals 12 residues. The trim removed 8 bases at V and 2 bases at J, leaving 5 bases unmatched. Germline V lookup: CDR1 GTSNPN, CDR2 SVGIG (reference sequence). This CDR3 reads CAGLAGAYEQYF. The CDR3 region has the DNA TGTGCCGGCCTAGCGGGCGCCTACGAGCAGTACTTC.